This T cell receptor (beta chain) emerged from a study of blood T cells in healthy people across ages. The study, taken as a whole, reports: Underestimates were what the diversity estimates from one million T cells were considered to be. A roughly linear age-dependent decrease characterized TCR beta diversity per million T cells.

Next came a second PCR, run for about 6 to 12 cycles, which used a sample-barcoded 5' primer along with a J-beta primer mix. Each sample yielded at least 3 million CDR3-containing paired-end reads. Using its own MiXCR run on the 5' RACE reads, TCRdb lists one record per CDR3 protein. Of 850,000 to 1,300,000 distinct CDR3 sequences detected, around 45% appear once; the ten largest clones hold around 18%. The CDR3 runs 15 residues. Trimming took 3 bases from V and 3 from J; bases not matched to a gene: 5. Extraction of total RNA produced a minimum of 5 micrograms from each sample. This clonotype was counted only a few times. Antigen specificity is unknown.

The clonotype was recovered from a woman aged 55 to 70 in good health. Sequencing input: blood. The chain links TRBV12-3 or TRBV12-4 to TRBJ2-7, with 10 bases matching TRBD2. This CDR3 reads CASSFASGSFYEQYF. For the CDR3, the DNA is TGTGCCAGCAGTTTTGCTAGCGGGAGTTTCTACGAGCAGTACTTC.